This TCR beta chain is drawn from a study of CD8 T cells in ankylosing spondylitis. CDR1 is SGHRS and CDR2 is YFSETQ in the germline V gene. CDR3 length: 13 residues. Trimming stripped 0 bases from V and 2 bases from J, with 6 bases between. This clonotype was recorded many times. As yet, its antigen is unknown. Researchers built TCR beta libraries using quantitative 5'-RACE with molecular barcodes. TCRdb re-analysed the 5' RACE reads in MiXCR, keeping a single row per CDR3 protein. Here the sample spans some 840,000 distinct CDR3 sequences, about 11% being singletons. Study-wide findings and caveats: Roughly 8 highly homologous variants formed a TCR beta motif that appeared characteristic of ankylosing spondylitis blood.

This chain joins TRBV5-1 and TRBJ2-7, with a possible D match to TRBD1 (6 bases). The specimen was blood, either unsorted or a sorted T cell fraction (not recorded which). This TCR was recovered from a male donor with ankylosing spondylitis. This CDR3 reads CASSLGDTYEQYF. The CDR3 nucleotides are TGCGCCAGCAGCTTGGGGGACACCTACGAGCAGTACTTC.